This T cell receptor beta chain was observed in a study of post-analysis software for immune sequencing data. Background on the study: Relapsing-remitting, secondary progressive and progressive-relapsing forms made up the multiple sclerosis disease courses.

Study-wide points: F measure showed strong co-clustering of same-batch samples. Controls had lower frequencies than patients of 4 or 5 TRBV segments, which included TRBV5-6, TRBV5-1 and TRBV20-1. Controls' normalized Chao1 diversity significantly exceeded that of multiple sclerosis patients.

This CDR3 has 13 residues. The V end was cut by 3 bases, the J end by 3 bases, with 8 bases between. cDNA libraries for TCR beta contained unique molecular identifiers. Yield was roughly 500,000 cDNA molecules from roughly 0.93 to 9.6 million T cells. Using its own MiXCR run on the PCR reads, TCRdb lists one record per CDR3 protein. Among about 620,000 distinct CDR3 sequences listed, roughly 47% were seen once. This clonotype appeared a single time. What it recognizes is unknown. The origin of this receptor is a girl aged 5-17 years with multiple sclerosis. The chain joins TRBV12-3 or TRBV12-4 to TRBJ1-2; no reliable D call. Sequenced material: blood. CDR3 coding DNA: TGTGCCAGCAGTTTGAGGGCAGACTATGGCTACACCTTC. It is translated as CASSLRADYGYTF.